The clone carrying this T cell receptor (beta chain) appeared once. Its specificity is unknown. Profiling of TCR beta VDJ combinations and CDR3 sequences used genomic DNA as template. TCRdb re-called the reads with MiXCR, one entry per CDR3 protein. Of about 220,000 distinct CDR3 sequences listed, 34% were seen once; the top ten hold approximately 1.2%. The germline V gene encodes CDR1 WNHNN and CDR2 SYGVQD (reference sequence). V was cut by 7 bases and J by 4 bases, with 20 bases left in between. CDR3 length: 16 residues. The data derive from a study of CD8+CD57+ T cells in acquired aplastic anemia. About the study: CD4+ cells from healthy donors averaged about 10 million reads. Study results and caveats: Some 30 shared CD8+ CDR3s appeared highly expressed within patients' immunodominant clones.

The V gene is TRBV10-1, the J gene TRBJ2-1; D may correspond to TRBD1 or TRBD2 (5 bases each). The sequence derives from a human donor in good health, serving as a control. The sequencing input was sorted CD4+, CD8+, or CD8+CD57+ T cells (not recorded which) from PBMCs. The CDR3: CASKREPGRPYNEQFF. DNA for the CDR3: TGCGCCAGCAAAAGGGAGCCGGGACGGCCGTACAATGAGCAGTTCTTC.